This T cell receptor (beta chain) was captured in a study of T cells in Graves' hyperthyroidism and ophthalmopathy. As for the study in general: Before any treatment, at initial diagnosis, peripheral blood was collected.

Uncontrolled infection, other autoimmune disease, pregnancy and lactation each barred patients from inclusion. The germline V gene encodes CDR1 MNHNS and CDR2 SASEGT. The V and J ends lost 5 bases and 9 bases, in that order; junction bases with no gene match: 8. The CDR3 sequence is 15 residues long. Whole-study findings and limits: Researchers report that a 13 V-J model separated ophthalmopathy from stable hyperthyroidism. The model foresaw ophthalmopathy a median approximately 6.3 months prior to onset.

Notes on this clonotype: Antigen specificity is unknown.

Amplification of TCR beta CDR3 regions was performed using RNA transcripts as template. Primed by the HTBI set, a first-round RT-PCR was run on the TCR CDR3. TCRdb recomputed calls from the multiplex PCR reads with MiXCR, one row per CDR3 protein. The sample includes 390,000 or so distinct CDR3 sequences, roughly 14% seen only once; the top ten take less than 15%. Sequences were obtained from blood. This chain connects TRBV6-1 to TRBJ1-6; 9 bases line up with TRBD1. The source is a man aged 18 to 35 with Graves' ophthalmopathy. In DNA, the CDR3 is TGTGCCAGCAGTTTGGGGGACAGGGCTGGTTCACCCCTCCACTTT. Its protein is CASSLGDRAGSPLHF.